This T cell receptor (beta chain) was documented in a study of blood T cell repertoires in COVID-19. Germline assignment: CDR1 SGHRS and CDR2 YFSETQ. This CDR3 has 14 amino acids. Trimming at V came to 4 bases and at J to 5 bases, leaving 7 bases not matched to a gene. Method: immunoSEQ multiplex PCR; TCRdb's copy keeps in-frame clones and lacks some. Of approximately 150,000 clones in the sample, around nine tenths were seen once. The TCR comes from a human donor in a cohort sampled during active COVID-19. The specimen was peripheral blood. This rearrangement joins TRBV5-1 to TRBJ2-3, with 7 positions matching TRBD2. The CDR3 loop is CASSGQRGVDTQYF. The DNA for the CDR3 is TGCGCCAGCAGCGGCCAGCGGGGCGTAGATACGCAGTATTTT.